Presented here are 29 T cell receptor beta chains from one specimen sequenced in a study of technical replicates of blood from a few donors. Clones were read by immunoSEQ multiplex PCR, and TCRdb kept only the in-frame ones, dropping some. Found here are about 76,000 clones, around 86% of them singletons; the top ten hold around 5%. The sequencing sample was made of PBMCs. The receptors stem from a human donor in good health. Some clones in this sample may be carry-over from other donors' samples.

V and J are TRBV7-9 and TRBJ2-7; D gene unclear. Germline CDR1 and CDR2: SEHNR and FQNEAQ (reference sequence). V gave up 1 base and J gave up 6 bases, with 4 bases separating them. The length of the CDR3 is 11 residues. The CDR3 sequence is CASSLVSEQYF. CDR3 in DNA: TGTGCCAGCAGCTTAGTCAGCGAGCAGTACTTC.

The CDR3 DNA sequence: TGTGCCAGCAGCTATCGACTACACAACCAAGAGACCCAGTACTTC. This codes for CASSYRLHNQETQYF. This chain uses TRBV5-5 with TRBJ2-5; weak D call: TRBD2 (5 bases). The germline V gene has CDR1 SGHKS and CDR2 YYEKEE (reference sequence). Trimming pared 3 bases from V and 0 bases from J, leaving 12 bases between. This CDR3 comprises 15 residues.

CDR3 coding DNA: TGTGCCAGCAGCCCCGGGACTAGCACAGATACGCAGTATTTT. It translates to CASSPGTSTDTQYF. This chain links TRBV11-1 with TRBJ2-3; D is possibly TRBD2 (6 bases). The CDR3 length is 14 residues. Germline CDR1 is SGHAT and CDR2 is FQDESV (reference sequence). With 5 bases removed from V and 0 bases from J, the gap between germline ends came to 9 bases.

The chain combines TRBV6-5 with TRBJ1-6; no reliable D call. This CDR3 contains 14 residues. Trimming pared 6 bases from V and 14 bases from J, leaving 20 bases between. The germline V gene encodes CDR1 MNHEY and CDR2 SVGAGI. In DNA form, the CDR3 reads TGTGCCAGCAGCGCGACGCCGGGAGGTTTGGCCCTCCACTTT. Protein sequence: CASSATPGGLALHF.

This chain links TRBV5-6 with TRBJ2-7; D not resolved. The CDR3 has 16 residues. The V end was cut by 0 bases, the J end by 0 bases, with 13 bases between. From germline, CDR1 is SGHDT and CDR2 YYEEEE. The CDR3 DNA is TGTGCCAGCAGCTTGGACGGATCCGCAGGCTCCTACGAGCAGTACTTC. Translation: CASSLDGSAGSYEQYF.

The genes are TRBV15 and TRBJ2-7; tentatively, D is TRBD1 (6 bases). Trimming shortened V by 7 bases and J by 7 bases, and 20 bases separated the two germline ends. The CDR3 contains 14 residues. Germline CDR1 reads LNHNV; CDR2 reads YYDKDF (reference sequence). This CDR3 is CATNQQGRSDEQYF. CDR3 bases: TGTGCCACCAACCAACAGGGACGGAGTGATGAGCAGTACTTC.

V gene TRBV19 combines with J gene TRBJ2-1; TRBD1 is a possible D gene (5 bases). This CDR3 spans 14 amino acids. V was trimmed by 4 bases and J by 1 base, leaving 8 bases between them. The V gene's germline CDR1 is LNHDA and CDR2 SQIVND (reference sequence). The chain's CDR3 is CASSSQGSYNEQFF. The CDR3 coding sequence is TGTGCCAGTAGTAGTCAGGGATCCTACAATGAGCAGTTCTTC.

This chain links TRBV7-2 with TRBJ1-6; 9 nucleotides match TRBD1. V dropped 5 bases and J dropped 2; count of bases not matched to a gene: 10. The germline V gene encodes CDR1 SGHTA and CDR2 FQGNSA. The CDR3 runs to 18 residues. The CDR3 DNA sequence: TGTGCCAGCAGCCCACGGTGGACAGGGGAGGCCTATAATTCACCCCTCCACTTT. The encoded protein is CASSPRWTGEAYNSPLHF.

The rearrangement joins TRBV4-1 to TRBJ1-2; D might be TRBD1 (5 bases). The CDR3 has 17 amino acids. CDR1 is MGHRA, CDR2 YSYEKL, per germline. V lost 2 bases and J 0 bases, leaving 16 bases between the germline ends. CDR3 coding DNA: TGCGCCAGCAGCCAACGGAGGGGTTGGGGTTCTAACTATGGCTACACCTTC. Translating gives CASSQRRGWGSNYGYTF.

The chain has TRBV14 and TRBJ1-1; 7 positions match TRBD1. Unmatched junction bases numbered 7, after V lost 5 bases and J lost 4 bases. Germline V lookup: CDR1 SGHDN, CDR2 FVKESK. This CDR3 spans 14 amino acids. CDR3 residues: CASSRRGPGTEAFF. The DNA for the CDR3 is TGTGCCAGCAGCAGAAGGGGGCCGGGCACTGAAGCTTTCTTT.

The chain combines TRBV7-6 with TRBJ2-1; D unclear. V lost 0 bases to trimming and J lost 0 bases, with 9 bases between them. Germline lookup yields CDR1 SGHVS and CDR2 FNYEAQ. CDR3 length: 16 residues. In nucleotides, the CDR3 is TGTGCCAGCAGCTTAGCCGCGGAAGGCTCCTACAATGAGCAGTTCTTC. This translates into CASSLAAEGSYNEQFF.

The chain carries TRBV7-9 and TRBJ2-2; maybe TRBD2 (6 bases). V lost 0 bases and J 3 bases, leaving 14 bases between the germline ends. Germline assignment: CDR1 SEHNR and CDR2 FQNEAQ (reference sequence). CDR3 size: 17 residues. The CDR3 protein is CASSLASGTADTGELFF. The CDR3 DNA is TGTGCCAGCAGCTTAGCTAGCGGCACTGCGGACACCGGGGAGCTGTTTTTT.

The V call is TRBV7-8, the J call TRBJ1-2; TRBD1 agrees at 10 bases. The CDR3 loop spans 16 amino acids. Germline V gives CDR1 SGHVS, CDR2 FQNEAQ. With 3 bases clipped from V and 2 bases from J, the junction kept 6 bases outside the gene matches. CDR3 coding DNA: TGTGCCAGCAGCTTTAGTTGGACAGGGGGGAACTATGGCTACACCTTC. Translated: CASSFSWTGGNYGYTF.

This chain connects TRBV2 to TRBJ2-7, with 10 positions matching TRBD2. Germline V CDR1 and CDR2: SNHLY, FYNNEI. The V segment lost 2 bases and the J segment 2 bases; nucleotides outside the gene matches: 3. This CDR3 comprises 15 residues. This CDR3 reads CASSETLAGAYEQYF. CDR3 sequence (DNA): TGTGCCAGCAGTGAAACCCTAGCGGGGGCCTACGAGCAGTACTTC.

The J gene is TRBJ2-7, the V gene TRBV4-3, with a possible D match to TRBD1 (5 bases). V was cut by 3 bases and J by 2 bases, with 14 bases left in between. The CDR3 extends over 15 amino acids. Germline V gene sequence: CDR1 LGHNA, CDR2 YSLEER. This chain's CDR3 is CASSQEWGVTYEQYF. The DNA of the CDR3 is TGCGCCAGCAGCCAGGAGTGGGGCGTTACCTACGAGCAGTACTTC.

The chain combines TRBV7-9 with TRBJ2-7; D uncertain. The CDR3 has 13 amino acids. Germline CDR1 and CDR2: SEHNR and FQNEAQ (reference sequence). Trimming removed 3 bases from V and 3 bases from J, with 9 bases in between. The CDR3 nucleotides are TGTGCCAGCAGCTTTCGTGGCGGCTACGAGCAGTACTTC. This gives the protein CASSFRGGYEQYF.

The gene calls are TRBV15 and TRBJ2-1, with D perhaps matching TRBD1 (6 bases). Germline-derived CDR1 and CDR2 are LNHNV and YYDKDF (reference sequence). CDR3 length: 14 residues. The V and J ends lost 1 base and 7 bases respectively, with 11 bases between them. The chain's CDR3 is CATSRAGTNNEQFF. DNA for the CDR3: TGTGCCACCAGCAGAGCCGGGACAAATAATGAGCAGTTCTTC.

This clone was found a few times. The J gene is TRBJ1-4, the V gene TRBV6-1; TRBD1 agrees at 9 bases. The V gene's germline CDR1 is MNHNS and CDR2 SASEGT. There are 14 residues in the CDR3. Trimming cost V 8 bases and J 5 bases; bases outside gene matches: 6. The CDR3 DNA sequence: TGTGCCAGCCGACCCGGGACAGGGAATGAAAAACTGTTTTTT. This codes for CASRPGTGNEKLFF.

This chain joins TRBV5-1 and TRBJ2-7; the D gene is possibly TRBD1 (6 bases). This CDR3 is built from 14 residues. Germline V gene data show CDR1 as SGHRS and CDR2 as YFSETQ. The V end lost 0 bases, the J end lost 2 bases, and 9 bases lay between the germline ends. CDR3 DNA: TGCGCCAGCAGCTTGGACGACAGGACCTACGAGCAGTACTTC. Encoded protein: CASSLDDRTYEQYF.

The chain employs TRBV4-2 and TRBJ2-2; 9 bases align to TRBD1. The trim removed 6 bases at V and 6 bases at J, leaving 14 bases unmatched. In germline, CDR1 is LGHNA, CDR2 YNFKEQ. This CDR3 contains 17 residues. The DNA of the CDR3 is TGTGCCAGCAGTTCGGAGGGGGACAGGGAACGCGCCGGGGAGCTGTTTTTT. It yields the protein CASSSEGDRERAGELFF.

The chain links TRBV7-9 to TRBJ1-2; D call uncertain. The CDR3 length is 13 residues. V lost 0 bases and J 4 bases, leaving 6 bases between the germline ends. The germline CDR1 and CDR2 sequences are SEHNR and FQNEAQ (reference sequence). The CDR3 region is CASSLAAGYGYTF. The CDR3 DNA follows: TGTGCCAGCAGCTTAGCCGCGGGCTATGGCTACACCTTC.

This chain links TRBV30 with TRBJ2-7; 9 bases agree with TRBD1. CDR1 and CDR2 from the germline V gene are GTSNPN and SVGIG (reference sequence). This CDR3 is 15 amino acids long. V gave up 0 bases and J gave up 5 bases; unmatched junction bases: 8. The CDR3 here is CAWSVGTGTSDEQYF. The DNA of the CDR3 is TGTGCCTGGAGTGTGGGGACAGGGACGTCGGACGAGCAGTACTTC.

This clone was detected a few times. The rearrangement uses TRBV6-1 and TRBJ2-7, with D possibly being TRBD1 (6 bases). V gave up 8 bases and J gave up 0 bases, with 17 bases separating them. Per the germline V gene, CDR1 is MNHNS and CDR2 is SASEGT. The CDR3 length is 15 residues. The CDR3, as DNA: TGTGCCAGCGGGCATCAAAAACAGGGCTCCTACGAGCAGTACTTC. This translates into CASGHQKQGSYEQYF.

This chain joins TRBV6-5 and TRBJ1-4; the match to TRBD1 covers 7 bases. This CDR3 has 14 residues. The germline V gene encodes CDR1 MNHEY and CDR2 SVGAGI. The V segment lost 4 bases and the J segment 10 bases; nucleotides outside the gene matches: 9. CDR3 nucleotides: TGTGCCAGCAGTTCCGGGCCCCAGGGGGGAAAACTGTTTTTT. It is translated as CASSSGPQGGKLFF.

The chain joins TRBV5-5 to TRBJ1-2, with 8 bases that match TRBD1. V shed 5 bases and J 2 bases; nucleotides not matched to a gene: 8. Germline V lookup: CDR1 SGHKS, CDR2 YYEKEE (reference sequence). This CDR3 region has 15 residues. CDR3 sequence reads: CASSLQGAGNYGYTF. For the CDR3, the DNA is TGTGCCAGCAGTCTCCAGGGGGCAGGAAACTATGGCTACACCTTC.

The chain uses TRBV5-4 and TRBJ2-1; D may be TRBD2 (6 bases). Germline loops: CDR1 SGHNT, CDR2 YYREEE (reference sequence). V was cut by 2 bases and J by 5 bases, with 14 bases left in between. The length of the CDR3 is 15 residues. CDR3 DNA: TGTGCCAGCAGCTTTCGGCTAGCGCAAAACAATGAGCAGTTCTTC. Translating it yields CASSFRLAQNNEQFF. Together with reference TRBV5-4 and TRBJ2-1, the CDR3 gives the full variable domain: ETGVTQSPTHLIKTRGQQVTLRCSSQSGHNTVSWYQQALGQGPQFIFQYYREEENGRGNFPPRFSGLQFPNYSSELNVNALELDDSALYLCASSFRLAQNNEQFFGPGTRLTVL.

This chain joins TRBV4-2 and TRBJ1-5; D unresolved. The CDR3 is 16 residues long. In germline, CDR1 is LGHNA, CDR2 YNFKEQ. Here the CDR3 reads CVTRAEDSNSNQPQHF. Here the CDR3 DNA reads TGTGTGACGCGGGCAGAGGATTCAAATAGCAATCAGCCCCAGCATTTT.

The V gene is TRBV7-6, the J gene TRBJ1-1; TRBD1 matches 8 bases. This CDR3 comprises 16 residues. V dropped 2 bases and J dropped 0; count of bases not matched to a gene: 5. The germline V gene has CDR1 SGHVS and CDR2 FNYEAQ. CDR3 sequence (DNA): TGTGCCAGCAGCTTATGGACAGGGAAAATGAACACTGAAGCTTTCTTT. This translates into CASSLWTGKMNTEAFF.

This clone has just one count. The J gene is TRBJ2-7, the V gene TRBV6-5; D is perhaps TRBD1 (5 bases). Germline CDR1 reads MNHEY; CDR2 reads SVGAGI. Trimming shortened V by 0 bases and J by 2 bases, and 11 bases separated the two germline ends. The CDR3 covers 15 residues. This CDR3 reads CASSYSTSGTYEQYF. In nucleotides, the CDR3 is TGTGCCAGCAGTTACTCGACTTCAGGGACCTACGAGCAGTACTTC.